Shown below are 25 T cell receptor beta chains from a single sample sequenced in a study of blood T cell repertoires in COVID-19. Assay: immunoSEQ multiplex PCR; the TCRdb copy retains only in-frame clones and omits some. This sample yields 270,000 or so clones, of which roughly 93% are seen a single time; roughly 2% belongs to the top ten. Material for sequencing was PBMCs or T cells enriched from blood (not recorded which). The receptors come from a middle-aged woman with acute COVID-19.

The CDR3 here is CSASRGTGGEEQYF. The CDR3 bases are TGCAGTGCTAGTCGTGGGACAGGGGGCGAGGAGCAGTACTTC. This chain uses TRBV20-1 with TRBJ2-7, with TRBD1 matching 12 bases. J was trimmed by 7 bases and V by 3 bases; bases with no gene match: 7. The CDR3 is 14 amino acids. Germline CDR1 and CDR2: DFQATT and SNEGSKA (reference sequence).

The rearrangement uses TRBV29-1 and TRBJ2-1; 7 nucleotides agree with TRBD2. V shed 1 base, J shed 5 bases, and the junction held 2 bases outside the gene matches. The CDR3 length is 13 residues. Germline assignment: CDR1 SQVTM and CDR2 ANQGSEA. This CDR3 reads CSVEGLADNEQFF. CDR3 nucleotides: TGCAGCGTTGAAGGGCTAGCGGACAATGAGCAGTTCTTC.

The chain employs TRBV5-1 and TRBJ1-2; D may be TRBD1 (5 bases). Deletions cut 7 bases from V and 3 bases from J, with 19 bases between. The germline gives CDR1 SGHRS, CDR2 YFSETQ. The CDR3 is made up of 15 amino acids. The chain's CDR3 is CASRRGGRVDYGYTF. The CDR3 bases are TGCGCCAGCCGCCGTGGGGGGAGAGTTGACTATGGCTACACCTTC.

The DNA for the CDR3 is TGTGCCAGCAGCTTAACTAGCGGGGGGGGCCAAGAGACCCAGTACTTC. Residues: CASSLTSGGGQETQYF. This chain connects TRBV7-9 to TRBJ2-5, with 13 bases identical to TRBD2. The CDR3 has 16 amino acids. V shed 2 bases and J 1 base; nucleotides not matched to a gene: 1. Germline lookup yields CDR1 SEHNR and CDR2 FQNEAQ (reference sequence).

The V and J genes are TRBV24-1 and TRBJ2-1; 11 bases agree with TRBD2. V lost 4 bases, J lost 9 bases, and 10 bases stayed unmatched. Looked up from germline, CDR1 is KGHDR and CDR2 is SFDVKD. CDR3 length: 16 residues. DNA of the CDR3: TGTGCCACCAGTGACGCTGGACTAGCGGGTTCATTTGAGCAGTTCTTC. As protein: CATSDAGLAGSFEQFF.

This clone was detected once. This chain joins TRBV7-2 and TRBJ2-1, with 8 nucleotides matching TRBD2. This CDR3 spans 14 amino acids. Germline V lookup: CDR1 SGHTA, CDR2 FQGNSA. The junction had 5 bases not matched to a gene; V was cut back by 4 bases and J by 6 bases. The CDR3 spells CASSSGGVRNEQFF. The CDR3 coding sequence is TGTGCCAGCAGCTCGGGGGGGGTCCGCAATGAGCAGTTCTTC.

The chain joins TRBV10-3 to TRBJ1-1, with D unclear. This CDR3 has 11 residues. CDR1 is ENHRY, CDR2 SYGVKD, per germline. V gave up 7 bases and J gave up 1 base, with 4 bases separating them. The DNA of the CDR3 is TGTGCCATCAAGCAGAACACTGAAGCTTTCTTT. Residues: CAIKQNTEAFF.

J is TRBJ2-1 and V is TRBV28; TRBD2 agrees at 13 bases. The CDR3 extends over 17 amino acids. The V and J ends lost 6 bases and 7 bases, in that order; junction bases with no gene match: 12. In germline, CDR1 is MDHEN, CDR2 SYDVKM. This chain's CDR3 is CASRARLLAGGPNEQFF. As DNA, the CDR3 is TGTGCCAGCAGGGCCAGGCTACTAGCGGGAGGGCCGAATGAGCAGTTCTTC.

In DNA form, the CDR3 reads TGTGCTAGTGGTTCCTCAGCGGAGCTTAACAATGAGCAGTTCTTC. The encoded protein is CASGSSAELNNEQFF. The chain has TRBV12-5 and TRBJ2-1, with D possibly matching TRBD2 (5 bases). CDR3 size: 15 residues. V shed 4 bases and J shed 5 bases, with 15 bases lying between them. Germline values: CDR1 LGHNT, CDR2 FRNRAP.

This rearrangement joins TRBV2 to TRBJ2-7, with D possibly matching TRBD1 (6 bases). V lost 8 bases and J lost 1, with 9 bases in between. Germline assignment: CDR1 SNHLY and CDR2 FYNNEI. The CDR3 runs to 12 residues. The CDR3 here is CASGGQSYEQYF. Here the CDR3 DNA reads TGTGCCAGCGGAGGACAGTCCTACGAGCAGTACTTC.

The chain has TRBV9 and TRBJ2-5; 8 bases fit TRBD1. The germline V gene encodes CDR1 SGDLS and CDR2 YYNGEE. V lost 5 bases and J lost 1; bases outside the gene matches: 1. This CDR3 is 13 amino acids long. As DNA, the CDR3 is TGTGCCAGCAGACAGGGGGTCCAAGAGACCCAGTACTTC. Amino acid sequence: CASRQGVQETQYF.

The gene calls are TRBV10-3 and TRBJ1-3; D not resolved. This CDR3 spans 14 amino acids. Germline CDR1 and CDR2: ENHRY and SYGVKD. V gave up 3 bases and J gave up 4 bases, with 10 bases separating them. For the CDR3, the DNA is TGTGCCATCAGTGATGGAGGTTACGGAAACACCATATATTTT. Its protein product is CAISDGGYGNTIYF.

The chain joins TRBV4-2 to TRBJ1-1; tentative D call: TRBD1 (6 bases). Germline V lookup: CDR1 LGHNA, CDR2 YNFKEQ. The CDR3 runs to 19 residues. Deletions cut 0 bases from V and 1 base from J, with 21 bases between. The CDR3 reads CASSQEGTGTGWRNTEAFF. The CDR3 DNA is TGTGCCAGCAGCCAAGAAGGTACAGGGACGGGGTGGAGGAACACTGAAGCTTTCTTT.

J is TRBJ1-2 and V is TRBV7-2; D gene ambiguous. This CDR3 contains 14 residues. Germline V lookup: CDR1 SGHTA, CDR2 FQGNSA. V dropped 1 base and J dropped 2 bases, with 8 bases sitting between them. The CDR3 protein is CASSLEWLNYGYTF. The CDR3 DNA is TGTGCCAGCAGCTTAGAGTGGCTCAACTATGGCTACACCTTC.

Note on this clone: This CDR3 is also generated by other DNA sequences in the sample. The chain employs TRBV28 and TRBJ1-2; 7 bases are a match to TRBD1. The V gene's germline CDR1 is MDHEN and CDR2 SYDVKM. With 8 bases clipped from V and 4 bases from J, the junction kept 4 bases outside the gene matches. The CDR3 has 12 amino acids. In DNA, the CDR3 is TGTGCCAGCTCCCGGGACAGCTATGGCTACACCTTC. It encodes CASSRDSYGYTF.

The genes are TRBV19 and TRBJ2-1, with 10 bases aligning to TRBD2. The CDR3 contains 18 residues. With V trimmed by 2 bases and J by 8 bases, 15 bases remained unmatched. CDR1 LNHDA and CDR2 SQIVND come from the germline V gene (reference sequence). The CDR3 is CASSISFNPSGSGDEQFF. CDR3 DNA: TGTGCCAGTAGTATATCGTTCAACCCTAGCGGGAGCGGGGATGAGCAGTTCTTC.

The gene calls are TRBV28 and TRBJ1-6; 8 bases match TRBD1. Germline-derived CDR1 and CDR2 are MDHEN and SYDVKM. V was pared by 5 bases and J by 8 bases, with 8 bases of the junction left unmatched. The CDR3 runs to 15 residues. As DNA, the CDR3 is TGTGCCAGCAGTATAGCCACAGGGGGTCATTCACCCCTCCACTTT. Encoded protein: CASSIATGGHSPLHF.

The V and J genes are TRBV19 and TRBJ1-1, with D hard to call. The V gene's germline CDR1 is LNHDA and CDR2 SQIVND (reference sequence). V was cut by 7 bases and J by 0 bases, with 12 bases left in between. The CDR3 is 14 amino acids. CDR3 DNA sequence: TGTGCCAGTAACCCCGGAGGGTTGAACACTGAAGCTTTCTTT. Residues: CASNPGGLNTEAFF.

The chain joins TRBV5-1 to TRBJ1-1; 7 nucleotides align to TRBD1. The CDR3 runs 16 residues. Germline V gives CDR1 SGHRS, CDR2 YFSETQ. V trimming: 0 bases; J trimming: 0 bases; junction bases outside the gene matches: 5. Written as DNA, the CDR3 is TGCGCCAGCAGCTTGGTATCCGGACAGGTGAACACTGAAGCTTTCTTT. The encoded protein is CASSLVSGQVNTEAFF.

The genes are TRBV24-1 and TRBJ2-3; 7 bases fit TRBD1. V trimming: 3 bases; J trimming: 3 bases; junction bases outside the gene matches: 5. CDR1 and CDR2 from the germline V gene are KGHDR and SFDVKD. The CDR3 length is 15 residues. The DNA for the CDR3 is TGTGCCACCAGTGATCCTTCGACAGGGACAGATACGCAGTATTTT. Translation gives CATSDPSTGTDTQYF.

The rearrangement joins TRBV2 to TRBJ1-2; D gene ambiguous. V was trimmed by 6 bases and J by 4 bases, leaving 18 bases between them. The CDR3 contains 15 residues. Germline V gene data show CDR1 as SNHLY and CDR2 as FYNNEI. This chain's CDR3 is CASRELEGGVYGYTF. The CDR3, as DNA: TGTGCCAGCAGGGAGCTGGAGGGCGGTGTCTATGGCTACACCTTC.

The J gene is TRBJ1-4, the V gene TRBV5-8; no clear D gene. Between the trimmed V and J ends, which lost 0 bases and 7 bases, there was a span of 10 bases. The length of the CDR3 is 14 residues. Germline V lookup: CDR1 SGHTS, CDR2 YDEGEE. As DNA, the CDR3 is TGTGCCAGCAGCTTGGTTGGGCTAATTGAAAAACTGTTTTTT. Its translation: CASSLVGLIEKLFF.

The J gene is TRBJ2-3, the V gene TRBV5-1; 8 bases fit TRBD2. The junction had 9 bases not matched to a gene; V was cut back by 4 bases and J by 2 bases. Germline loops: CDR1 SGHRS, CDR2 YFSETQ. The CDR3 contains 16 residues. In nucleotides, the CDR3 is TGCGCCAGCAGCCATTCCGGGACTAGATTCACAGATACGCAGTATTTT. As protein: CASSHSGTRFTDTQYF.

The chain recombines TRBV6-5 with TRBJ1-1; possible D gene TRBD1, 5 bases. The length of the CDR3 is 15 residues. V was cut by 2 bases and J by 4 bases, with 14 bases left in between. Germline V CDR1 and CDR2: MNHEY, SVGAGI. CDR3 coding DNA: TGTGCCAGCAGTTACATGGCAGGGTGGTCCACTGAAGCTTTCTTT. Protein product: CASSYMAGWSTEAFF.

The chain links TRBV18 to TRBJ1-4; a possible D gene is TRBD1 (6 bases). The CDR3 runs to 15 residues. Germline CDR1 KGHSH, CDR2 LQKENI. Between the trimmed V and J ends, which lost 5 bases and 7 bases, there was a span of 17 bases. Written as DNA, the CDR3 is TGTGCCAGCTCAAAAAAACAGGGTGGTGCTGAAAAACTGTTTTTT. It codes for CASSKKQGGAEKLFF.